Listed here is a single T cell receptor (beta chain). The entry originates in a study of blood T cell repertoires in COVID-19. Study context: Spain, Italy and the United States supplied samples that represented acute and convalescent COVID-19. The analysed material was cDNA or gDNA that came from T cells, B-cell-depleted T cells, or PBMCs.

Germline V gene lookup returns CDR1 LNHDA and CDR2 SQIVND (reference sequence). The CDR3 loop spans 15 amino acids. Trimming stripped 0 bases from V and 5 bases from J, with 12 bases between. In the authors' methods: Nucleated cell number was recorded as an estimate derived from reference gene primer amplification. Data came from immunoSEQ multiplex PCR; TCRdb stores just in-frame clones and leaves some out. That table furnishes V, J and clone size, whereas the DNA furnished D and trimming. The sample yields about 22,000 clones, 75% to 90% seen once. The rearrangement links TRBV19 to TRBJ2-3; D may be TRBD1 (5 bases). The clonotype comes from a man aged 80 or over with active or convalescent COVID-19. Specimen: peripheral blood. CDR3 in amino acids: CASSIEGRILDTQYF. The CDR3 DNA reads TGTGCCAGTAGTATAGAGGGGCGGATACTAGATACGCAGTATTTT.